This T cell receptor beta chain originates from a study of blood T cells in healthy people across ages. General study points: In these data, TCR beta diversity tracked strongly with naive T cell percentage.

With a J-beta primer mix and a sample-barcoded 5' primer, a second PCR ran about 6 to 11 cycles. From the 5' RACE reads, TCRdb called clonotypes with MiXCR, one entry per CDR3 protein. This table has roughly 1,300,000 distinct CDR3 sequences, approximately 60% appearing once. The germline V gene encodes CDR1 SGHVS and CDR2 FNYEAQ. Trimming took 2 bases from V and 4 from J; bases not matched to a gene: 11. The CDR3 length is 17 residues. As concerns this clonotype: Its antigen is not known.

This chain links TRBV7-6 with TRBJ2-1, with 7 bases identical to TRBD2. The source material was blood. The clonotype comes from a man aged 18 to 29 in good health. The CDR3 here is CASSLFSAGERYNEQFF. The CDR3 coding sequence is TGTGCCAGCAGCTTATTCAGCGCGGGAGAAAGGTACAATGAGCAGTTCTTC.